This T cell receptor beta chain was documented in a study of cytomegalovirus exposure and HLA in healthy donors. PCR was performed using 60 Vbeta and 13 Jbeta primers. The data were produced by immunoSEQ multiplex PCR, yet TCRdb's version contains in-frame clones alone and is incomplete. The profile shows over 110,000 clones, around 85% of them singletons. This clone appeared a few times. Its antigen is unidentified. Study-level points and caveats: Later work found that TCR association rates differed between HLA loci; DRB1 had the most and HLA-C the fewest.

CDR3 size: 14 residues. V was trimmed by 3 bases and J by 2 bases, leaving 10 bases between them. CDR1 is SEHNR and CDR2 is FQNEAQ in the germline V gene (reference sequence). The rearrangement uses TRBV7-9 and TRBJ2-5; tentative D call: TRBD1 (6 bases). The sample taken for sequencing was PBMCs. This clonotype was obtained from a woman in her fifties or sixties in good health and CMV-seropositive. CDR3 in amino acids: CASSLNQGQETQYF. CDR3 in DNA: TGTGCCAGCAGCTTGAATCAGGGGCAAGAGACCCAGTACTTC.